The 6 T cell receptor beta chains given below trace back to one sample, sequenced in a study of patients and donors after allogeneic stem cell transplantation. In TCRdb, the RT-PCR reads were re-called with MiXCR into one record per CDR3 protein. The table includes about 160,000 distinct CDR3 sequences, about 24% detected once. Sequenced material: blood, either unsorted or a sorted T cell fraction (not recorded which). The source is a human donor who was either an allogeneic HSCT recipient or a stem cell or donor lymphocyte infusion donor (not recorded which). It is not recorded whose cells these are; they may come from a transplant donor.

This clonotype was seen repeatedly, ten times or more. V usage is TRBV27 and J usage is TRBJ1-5, with D unresolved. The CDR3 sequence is 12 residues long. Trimming removed 1 base at V and 6 bases at J, with 4 bases between. Germline V lookup: CDR1 MNHEY, CDR2 SMNVEV (reference sequence). Written as DNA, the CDR3 is TGTGCCAGCAGTTTATTGGGTCAGCCCCAGCATTTT. This translates into CASSLLGQPQHF.

The chain carries TRBV5-1 and TRBJ1-1; maybe TRBD1 (6 bases). Germline CDR1 SGHRS, CDR2 YFSETQ. The V and J ends lost 0 bases and 5 bases respectively, with 14 bases between them. The CDR3 has 15 amino acids. DNA for the CDR3: TGCGCCAGCAGCTTGGTTCGAGGTCAGGGGACTGAAGCTTTCTTT. Translating gives CASSLVRGQGTEAFF.

This clonotype was counted between two and nine times. The chain combines TRBV28 with TRBJ2-5, with D possibly being TRBD1 (6 bases). The CDR3 runs to 13 residues. In germline, CDR1 is MDHEN, CDR2 SYDVKM. V was clipped by 2 bases and J by 4 bases, with 8 bases between them. The CDR3 sequence is CASSLAGAETQYF. The CDR3 region has the DNA TGTGCCAGCAGTTTAGCAGGGGCAGAGACCCAGTACTTC.

This clonotype was seen more than once but under ten times. This rearrangement joins TRBV5-8 to TRBJ1-5, with 7 bases aligning to TRBD1. The CDR3 is 16 amino acids. V gave up 4 bases and J gave up 0 bases; unmatched junction bases: 7. Germline V CDR1 and CDR2: SGHTS, YDEGEE. CDR3 protein: CASSPGQTYSNQPQHF. The DNA for the CDR3 is TGTGCCAGCAGCCCGGGACAGACGTATAGCAATCAGCCCCAGCATTTT.

The chain carries TRBV6-1 and TRBJ1-1, with D hard to call. Germline V gives CDR1 MNHNS, CDR2 SASEGT. Trimming took off 2 bases at V and 2 bases at J, with 12 bases between the two ends. The CDR3 has 15 amino acids. The CDR3 spells CASSESGRPNTEAFF. Here the CDR3 DNA reads TGTGCCAGCAGTGAATCCGGACGGCCTAACACTGAAGCTTTCTTT.

This chain uses TRBV9 with TRBJ1-6; 8 bases match TRBD1. The germline CDR1 and CDR2 sequences are SGDLS and YYNGEE. The CDR3 runs 17 residues. V lost 0 bases and J lost 0; bases outside the gene matches: 2. Here the CDR3 DNA reads TGTGCCAGCAGCGTAGGGGACAGGAGCTCCTATAATTCACCCCTCCACTTT. As protein: CASSVGDRSSYNSPLHF.